These T cell receptor beta chains were read from a single sample in a study of blood T cell repertoires in COVID-19. Repertoires were generated with immunoSEQ multiplex PCR, while TCRdb's copy carries only in-frame clones and drops some. The sample contains nearly 350,000 clones, 87% of which appear only once. Sequences were obtained from peripheral blood. The receptors derive from a woman aged 45-60 years with COVID-19, enrolled during active disease. CDR3s include the opening cysteine and the closing phenylalanine or tryptophan. Fields, in order: D gene, V gene, clone size, J gene, CDR3 protein, CDR3 DNA. A D gene is named only where the DNA matches it firmly. The size entry is marked missing in some rows and otherwise reads once, few, many or a size class.

d_gene: -; v_gene: TRBV12-3/TRBV12-4; abundance: -; j_gene: TRBJ1-2; CDR3aa: CASSTLGGYGYTF; CDR3nt: TGTGCCAGCAGCACCTTGGGGGGCTATGGCTACACCTTC
d_gene: -; v_gene: TRBV24-1; abundance: -; j_gene: TRBJ1-5; CDR3aa: CATSEGRGWYQPQHF; CDR3nt: TGTGCCACCAGTGAGGGGAGGGGATGGTATCAGCCCCAGCATTTT
d_gene: -; v_gene: TRBV7-9; abundance: -; j_gene: TRBJ2-7; CDR3aa: CASSLALVPGMEQYF; CDR3nt: TGTGCCAGCAGCTTAGCGTTGGTCCCCGGGATGGAGCAGTACTTC
d_gene: TRBD1; v_gene: TRBV3-1/TRBV3-2; abundance: -; j_gene: TRBJ1-2; CDR3aa: CASSQRDRESYTF; CDR3nt: TGTGCCAGCAGCCAGCGGGACAGGGAGAGCTACACCTTC
d_gene: -; v_gene: TRBV21-1; abundance: -; j_gene: TRBJ2-3; CDR3aa: CASSKPGTIRNTDTQYF; CDR3nt: TGTGCCAGCAGCAAACCCGGGACTATCAGAAACACAGATACGCAGTATTTT
d_gene: -; v_gene: TRBV19; abundance: once; j_gene: TRBJ1-1; CDR3aa: CASRAGWMGTEAFF; CDR3nt: TGTGCCAGTAGGGCAGGGTGGATGGGAACTGAAGCTTTCTTT
d_gene: -; v_gene: TRBV5-1; abundance: -; j_gene: TRBJ2-1; CDR3aa: CASSLVPASNEQFF; CDR3nt: TGCGCCAGCAGCTTGGTCCCGGCTAGTAATGAGCAGTTCTTC
d_gene: -; v_gene: TRBV27; abundance: -; j_gene: TRBJ1-1; CDR3aa: CASSLLGLNTEAFF; CDR3nt: TGTGCCAGCAGTTTGCTTGGGCTAAACACTGAAGCTTTCTTT
d_gene: TRBD1; v_gene: TRBV6-2/TRBV6-3; abundance: few; j_gene: TRBJ2-7; CDR3aa: CASSSWTGGSYEQYF; CDR3nt: TGTGCCAGCAGTTCCTGGACAGGGGGCTCCTACGAGCAGTACTTC
d_gene: -; v_gene: TRBV27; abundance: -; j_gene: TRBJ2-3; CDR3aa: CASSLLDSPDTQYF; CDR3nt: TGTGCCAGCAGTCTCCTGGACAGTCCGGATACGCAGTATTTT
d_gene: -; v_gene: TRBV11-2; abundance: few; j_gene: TRBJ2-6; CDR3aa: CASRGHSSGANVLTF; CDR3nt: TGTGCCAGCAGGGGTCACAGCTCTGGGGCCAACGTCCTGACTTTC
d_gene: -; v_gene: TRBV7-8; abundance: -; j_gene: TRBJ2-2; CDR3aa: CASSLAPTSNTGELFF; CDR3nt: TGTGCCAGCAGCTTAGCGCCGACATCGAACACCGGGGAGCTGTTTTTT
d_gene: TRBD1; v_gene: TRBV10-3; abundance: -; j_gene: TRBJ1-2; CDR3aa: CAISVPGGAYGYTF; CDR3nt: TGTGCCATCAGTGTGCCAGGGGGCGCGTATGGCTACACCTTC
d_gene: -; v_gene: TRBV11-2; abundance: -; j_gene: TRBJ2-7; CDR3aa: CASSSLAEQYF; CDR3nt: TGTGCCAGCAGCTCCTTAGCGGAGCAGTACTTC
d_gene: -; v_gene: TRBV7-9; abundance: -; j_gene: TRBJ1-1; CDR3aa: CASSHGREATEAFF; CDR3nt: TGTGCCAGCAGCCACGGGCGGGAGGCCACTGAAGCTTTCTTT
d_gene: -; v_gene: TRBV7-9; abundance: -; j_gene: TRBJ2-3; CDR3aa: CASSLRGLDTQYF; CDR3nt: TGTGCCAGCAGCTTACGTGGACTGGATACGCAGTATTTT
d_gene: -; v_gene: TRBV2; abundance: -; j_gene: TRBJ2-1; CDR3aa: CASRNQGGPYNEQFF; CDR3nt: TGTGCCAGCAGAAACCAGGGGGGACCCTACAATGAGCAGTTCTTC
d_gene: -; v_gene: TRBV30; abundance: -; j_gene: TRBJ2-5; CDR3aa: CAWGRGGGGTQYF; CDR3nt: TGTGCCTGGGGTCGAGGGGGTGGGGGGACCCAGTACTTC
d_gene: -; v_gene: TRBV10-3; abundance: -; j_gene: TRBJ1-1; CDR3aa: CAITPATGTEAFF; CDR3nt: TGTGCCATCACGCCCGCGACTGGCACTGAAGCTTTCTTT
d_gene: -; v_gene: TRBV7-2; abundance: -; j_gene: TRBJ2-7; CDR3aa: CASSLSRTYEQYF; CDR3nt: TGTGCCAGCAGCTTATCCAGGACCTACGAGCAGTACTTC
d_gene: -; v_gene: TRBV7-9; abundance: -; j_gene: TRBJ1-6; CDR3aa: CASSPRTDVFWTPLHF; CDR3nt: TGTGCCAGCAGCCCGCGGACAGATGTTTTTTGGACACCCCTCCACTTT
d_gene: -; v_gene: TRBV4-3; abundance: -; j_gene: TRBJ1-2; CDR3aa: CASSQEPRTNYGYTF; CDR3nt: TGCGCCAGCAGCCAAGAGCCCAGGACTAACTATGGCTACACCTTC
d_gene: TRBD2; v_gene: TRBV5-4; abundance: -; j_gene: TRBJ2-1; CDR3aa: CASSSSSGAYNEQFF; CDR3nt: TGTGCCAGCAGCTCCTCTAGCGGCGCCTACAATGAGCAGTTCTTC
d_gene: -; v_gene: TRBV7-9; abundance: -; j_gene: TRBJ2-7; CDR3aa: CASSLALGPYEQYF; CDR3nt: TGTGCCAGCAGCTTAGCCCTAGGCCCCTACGAGCAGTACTTC
d_gene: -; v_gene: TRBV6-6; abundance: -; j_gene: TRBJ1-1; CDR3aa: CASSPQGPGTEAFF; CDR3nt: TGTGCCAGCAGTCCTCAGGGGCCGGGCACTGAAGCTTTCTTT
d_gene: -; v_gene: TRBV24-1; abundance: -; j_gene: TRBJ1-2; CDR3aa: CATSDLSQNMGYTF; CDR3nt: TGTGCCACCAGTGATTTGAGTCAGAATATGGGCTACACCTTC
d_gene: TRBD1; v_gene: TRBV7-9; abundance: once; j_gene: TRBJ1-3; CDR3aa: CASSLGPDRGRSGNTIYF; CDR3nt: TGTGCCAGCAGCTTAGGCCCGGACAGGGGTCGTTCTGGAAACACCATATATTTT
d_gene: -; v_gene: TRBV6-2/TRBV6-3; abundance: -; j_gene: TRBJ2-5; CDR3aa: CASSYAGAVQETQYF; CDR3nt: TGTGCCAGCAGTTACGCTGGGGCAGTCCAAGAGACCCAGTACTTC